Detailed here is one TCR beta chain. The data were obtained in a study of blood T cell repertoires in COVID-19. Authors' processing steps: Counts of nucleated cells, estimated from reference gene primer amplification, were obtained. The protocol was immunoSEQ multiplex PCR, while the TCRdb copy is restricted to in-frame clones and leaves out a portion. The DNA was the basis for D and trimming; V, J and clone size are from that table. The sample lists 200,000 or so clones; less than 90% were seen once. The ends were cut back, 3 bases at V and 7 bases at J, with 7 bases in the middle. The germline V gene has CDR1 SGHTA and CDR2 FQGNSA. CDR3 size: 13 residues.

The V call is TRBV7-2, the J call TRBJ1-6, with D hard to call. This TCR was sampled from a man in his 70s with active or convalescent COVID-19. Sequences were obtained from peripheral blood. The CDR3 DNA reads TGTGCCAGCAGCTTCGCAACAAATTCACCCCTCCACTTT. Translating it yields CASSFATNSPLHF.